The entry that follows covers one T cell receptor (beta chain) sequence. The germline gives CDR1 SGHTA, CDR2 FQGNSA. This CDR3 is 17 amino acids long. V shed 0 bases and J shed 8 bases, with 19 bases lying between them. The data stem from a study of blood T cell repertoires in COVID-19. The wider study: From the United States, Italy and Spain came samples of acute and convalescent COVID-19. Sources were T cells, B-cell-depleted T cells, or PBMCs; the material itself was cDNA or gDNA.

Per the authors' pipeline: Nucleated cell number was recorded as an estimate derived from reference gene primer amplification. TCRdb's table, derived via immunoSEQ multiplex PCR, lists solely in-frame clones and lacks some. V and J calls plus clone size are reproduced from that table; the DNA served to infer D and trimming. This sample yields 80,000 to 90,000 clones, of which around nine tenths are seen a single time; 4% to 5.5% belongs to the top ten. The chain employs TRBV7-2 and TRBJ2-2; possible D gene TRBD2, 5 bases. The source material was peripheral blood. The sequence came from a middle-aged man with acute or convalescent COVID-19. CDR3 sequence: CASSLAIVSGLRGELFF. The CDR3 DNA reads TGTGCCAGCAGCTTAGCGATAGTCTCAGGACTCCGGGGGGAGCTGTTTTTT.